The rows below give T cell receptor beta chains drawn from one sample of a study of T cell responses to AZD1222 COVID-19 vaccine. Assay used: immunoSEQ multiplex PCR; TCRdb lists only in-frame clones, some missing. Among fewer than 150,000 clones listed, 65% to 90% were seen once. Specimen: peripheral blood, collected on day 0 of AZD1222 vaccination. The receptors were gathered from an adult in good health. CDR3s include the opening cysteine and the closing phenylalanine or tryptophan. The order of the fields is V gene, D gene, J gene, clone size, CDR3 DNA, CDR3 protein. D genes are given only for firm matches. Clone size is not always given. Where it is, it says once, few, many or a class for expanded clones.

TRBV5-1	.	TRBJ1-6	.	TGCGCCAGCAGCTTGGTTGCTGCGGACATCCCCGTCTTACCCCTCCACTTT	CASSLVAADIPVLPLHF
TRBV4-1	.	TRBJ1-6	.	TGCGCCAGCAGCCAAGAGGGCAGAAGCTCCTATAATTCACCCCTCCACTTT	CASSQEGRSSYNSPLHF
TRBV27	TRBD1	TRBJ2-7	once	TGTGCCAGCAGGTCTTCCACAGGGGCGCTCGACGAGCAGTACTTC	CASRSSTGALDEQYF
TRBV4-3	.	TRBJ1-2	once	TGCGCCAGCAGCCAAAGCCAGACACGCTGGGGCTACACCTTC	CASSQSQTRWGYTF
TRBV3-1/TRBV3-2	.	TRBJ2-1	.	TGTGCCAGCAGCCCCTGGGGGAACAATGAGCAGTTCTTC	CASSPWGNNEQFF
TRBV11-2	.	TRBJ1-6	.	TGTGCCAGCAGCTTAAGAGGGAGTTCACCCCTCCACTTT	CASSLRGSSPLHF
TRBV27	.	TRBJ1-1	.	TGTGCCAGCAGCTGGAGGGGGAACACTGAAGCTTTCTTT	CASSWRGNTEAFF
TRBV13	.	TRBJ1-5	.	TGTGCCAGCAGCCAATGGAGGGGCAACAATCAGCCCCAGCATTTT	CASSQWRGNNQPQHF
TRBV2	.	TRBJ1-2	.	TGTGCCAGCAGTGTGGTATTGGGTGGCTACACCTTC	CASSVVLGGYTF
TRBV7-2	TRBD2	TRBJ2-1	.	TGTGCCAGCAGCTTCGTAGCGGGGCCTACCTACAATGAGCAGTTCTTC	CASSFVAGPTYNEQFF
TRBV19	.	TRBJ2-7	.	TGTGCCAGTAAATTGGGGCAGGGACCCTACGAGCAGTACTTC	CASKLGQGPYEQYF
TRBV6-5	.	TRBJ1-5	.	TGTGCCAGCAGTTCCACAGTCGATTCAGGTCAGCCCCAGCATTTT	CASSSTVDSGQPQHF
TRBV7-8	.	TRBJ2-3	.	TGTGCCAGCAGAGACCGGGGGGATACGCAGTATTTT	CASRDRGDTQYF
TRBV6-5	.	TRBJ2-3	.	TGTGCCAGCAAGCCTAGCGCCAGCACAGATACGCAGTATTTT	CASKPSASTDTQYF
TRBV4-1	TRBD1	TRBJ1-6	.	TGCGCCAGCACCCGATCGGACAGGGATAATTCACCCCTCCACTTT	CASTRSDRDNSPLHF
TRBV3-1/TRBV3-2	.	TRBJ2-1	once	TGTGCCAGCAGCCAAGTGTCCCGGACCTCCTACAATGAGCAGTTCTTC	CASSQVSRTSYNEQFF
TRBV28	.	TRBJ1-3	once	TGTGCCAGCAGCCTTCGCGGGGGCGTCTCTGGAAACACCATATATTTT	CASSLRGGVSGNTIYF
TRBV5-1	.	TRBJ1-4	.	TGCGCCAGCAGCTTGGTCGGGGCGGGGGATGAAAAACTGTTTTTT	CASSLVGAGDEKLFF
TRBV7-6	.	TRBJ2-1	.	TGTGCCAGCAGCTTAGGCGGGGTGGCCTACAATGAGCAGTTCTTC	CASSLGGVAYNEQFF
TRBV4-3	.	TRBJ2-2	once	TGCGCCAGCAGCCAGGGCCCGGGACATTACACCGGGGAGCTGTTTTTT	CASSQGPGHYTGELFF
TRBV4-3	TRBD2	TRBJ2-1	.	TGCGCCAGCAGCCAAGATTGGGATAGCGGGTCCTACAATGAGCAGTTCTTC	CASSQDWDSGSYNEQFF
TRBV28	.	TRBJ2-7	.	TGTGCCAGCAGTTCCTCATGGACAGACGAGCAGTACTTC	CASSSSWTDEQYF
TRBV3-1/TRBV3-2	TRBD2	TRBJ2-7	.	TGTGCCAGCAGCGCCGGGGGGTCCTACGAGCAGTACTTC	CASSAGGSYEQYF
TRBV7-9	.	TRBJ2-7	.	TGTGCCAGCAGCTTAGGTGAGGCTTCCTACGAGCAGTACTTC	CASSLGEASYEQYF
TRBV11-3	TRBD2	TRBJ2-1	once	TGTGCCAGCAGCGCGGGAAGCGGGGGGACTTACAATGAGCAGTTCTTC	CASSAGSGGTYNEQFF
TRBV4-2	.	TRBJ1-4	.	TGTGCCAGCAGCCATTCGGAGAATCAAAATGAAAAACTGTTTTTT	CASSHSENQNEKLFF
TRBV11-2	TRBD2	TRBJ2-7	.	TGTGCCAGCAGCTTACCAGCGGGGGGGCACGAGCAGTACTTC	CASSLPAGGHEQYF